The entry below gives a single TCR beta chain sequence along with its context. Sequencing was performed with immunoSEQ multiplex PCR; in TCRdb, only in-frame clones are kept and a portion is missing. The sample has hundreds of thousands of clones, around 89% seen once; the top ten hold 0.0095% to 0.013%. Germline CDR1 SGHDN, CDR2 FVKESK. The V segment lost 4 bases and the J segment 0 bases; nucleotides outside the gene matches: 8. The length of the CDR3 is 17 residues. This specimen comes from a study of shared T cell receptors in the human thymus. This sample also appeared in a second study, on human thymus T cells. From that paper: The sample donors, healthy Finnish infants, were having corrective surgery for congenital heart defects. There appeared to be biased usage of V and J genes in thymic and blood repertoires.

V usage is TRBV14 and J usage is TRBJ2-3; TRBD1 aligns across 9 bases. The sequence was obtained from a boy under two years old with a congenital heart defect. The sample was thymocytes. CDR3 amino acids: CASSLVVGQGSTDTQYF. CDR3 nucleotides: TGTGCCAGCAGCCTAGTCGTAGGACAGGGGAGCACAGATACGCAGTATTTT. Complete variable domain (other parts from reference TRBV14 and TRBJ2-3): EAGVTQFPSHSVIEKGQTVTLRCDPISGHDNLYWYRRVMGKEIKFLLHFVKESKQDESGMPNNRFLAERTGGTYSTLKVQPAELEDSGVYFCASSLVVGQGSTDTQYFGPGTRLTVL.